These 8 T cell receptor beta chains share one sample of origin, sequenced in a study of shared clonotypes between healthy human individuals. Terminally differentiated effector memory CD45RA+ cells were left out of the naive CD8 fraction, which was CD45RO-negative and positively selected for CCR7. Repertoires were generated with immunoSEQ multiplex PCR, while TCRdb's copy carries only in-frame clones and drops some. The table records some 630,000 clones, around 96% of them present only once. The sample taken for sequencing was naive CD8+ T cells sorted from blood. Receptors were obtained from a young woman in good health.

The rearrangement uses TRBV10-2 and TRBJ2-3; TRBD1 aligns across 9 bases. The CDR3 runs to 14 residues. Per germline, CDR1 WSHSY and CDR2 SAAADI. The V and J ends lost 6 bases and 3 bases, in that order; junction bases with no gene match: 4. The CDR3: CASREQGATDTQYF. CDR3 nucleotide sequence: TGCGCCAGCAGGGAACAGGGGGCGACAGATACGCAGTATTTT.

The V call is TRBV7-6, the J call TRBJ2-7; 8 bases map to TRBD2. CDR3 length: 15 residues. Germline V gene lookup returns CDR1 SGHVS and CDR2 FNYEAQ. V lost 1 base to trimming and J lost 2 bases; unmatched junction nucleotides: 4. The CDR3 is CASSLGAGEAYEQYF. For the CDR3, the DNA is TGTGCCAGCAGCTTAGGAGCGGGAGAGGCCTACGAGCAGTACTTC.

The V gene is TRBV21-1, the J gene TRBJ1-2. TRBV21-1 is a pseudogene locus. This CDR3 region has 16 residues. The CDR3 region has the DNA TGTGCCAGCAGCAGCCCTACGGGGACTTCAGTCTATGGCTACACCTTC. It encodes CASSSPTGTSVYGYTF.

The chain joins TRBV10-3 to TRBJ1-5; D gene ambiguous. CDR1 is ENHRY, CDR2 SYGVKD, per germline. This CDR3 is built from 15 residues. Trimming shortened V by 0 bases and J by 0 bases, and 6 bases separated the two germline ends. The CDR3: CAISESWDSNQPQHF. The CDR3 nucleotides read TGTGCCATCAGTGAGTCATGGGATAGCAATCAGCCCCAGCATTTT.

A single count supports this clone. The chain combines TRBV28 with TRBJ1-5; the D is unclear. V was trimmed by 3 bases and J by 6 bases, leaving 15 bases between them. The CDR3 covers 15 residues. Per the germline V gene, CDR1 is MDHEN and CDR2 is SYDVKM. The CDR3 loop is CASSLGIQSGQPQHF. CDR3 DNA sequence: TGTGCCAGCAGTTTGGGCATCCAAAGCGGTCAGCCCCAGCATTTT.

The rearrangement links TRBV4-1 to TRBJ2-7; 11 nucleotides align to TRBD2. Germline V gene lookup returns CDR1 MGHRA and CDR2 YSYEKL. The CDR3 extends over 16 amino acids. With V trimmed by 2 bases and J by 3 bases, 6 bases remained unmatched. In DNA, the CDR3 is TGCGCCAGCAGCCAAAATCTAGCGGGAGGAATCTACGAGCAGTACTTC. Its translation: CASSQNLAGGIYEQYF.

The CDR3 region has the DNA TGTGCCAGCAGCTTAGGGACCCCCGGGCAGTACTTC. Amino acid sequence: CASSLGTPGQYF. This sequence joins TRBV11-2 and TRBJ2-7; D ambiguous. CDR3 length: 12 residues. Germline CDR1 SGHAT, CDR2 FQNNGV. Trimming removed 1 base at V and 9 bases at J, with 10 bases between.

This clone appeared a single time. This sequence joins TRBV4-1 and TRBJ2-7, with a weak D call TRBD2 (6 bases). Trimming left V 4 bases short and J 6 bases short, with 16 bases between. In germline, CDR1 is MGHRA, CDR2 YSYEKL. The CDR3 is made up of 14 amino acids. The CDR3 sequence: CASSPGPSAFEQYF. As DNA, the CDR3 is TGCGCCAGCAGCCCTGGCCCTAGCGCGTTCGAGCAGTACTTC.